Listed below are T cell receptor beta chains from one sample, sequenced in a study of T cell repertoires in cytomegalovirus infection. These receptors have no identified antigens. TCRdb independently ran MiXCR on the reads; one entry per CDR3 protein. The data contain about 470,000 distinct CDR3 sequences, 40% to 50% of them seen just once; the ten biggest clones take up about 39%. The material sequenced was cultured PBMCs, taken from culture after CMV antigen stimulation. These receptors were obtained from a human donor in good health (CMV status not recorded). Some clones in this sample may be carry-over from other donors' samples. Both conserved end residues are part of each CDR3. D genes are given only for firm matches. Clone size is not always given. Where it is, it says once, few, many or a class for expanded clones.

.	few	TRBV12-5	TRBJ2-3	CASGTDFSTDTQYF	TGTGCTAGTGGGACAGATTTTAGCACAGATACGCAGTATTTT
.	.	TRBV30	TRBJ2-6	CAWSTGAGANVLTF	TGTGCCTGGAGTACGGGGGCTGGGGCCAACGTCCTGACTTTC
TRBD2	.	TRBV6-2/TRBV6-3	TRBJ2-2	CASSYPGLATNTGELFF	TGTGCCAGCAGTTACCCGGGACTAGCGACCAACACCGGGGAGCTGTTTTTT
TRBD2	few	TRBV7-7	TRBJ2-2	CASSLWREGTGELFF	TGTGCTAGCAGCTTATGGCGGGAGGGCACCGGGGAGCTGTTTTTT
.	many	TRBV7-2	TRBJ2-7	CASSLDPTEYEQYF	TGTGCCAGCAGCTTAGACCCCACCGAGTACGAGCAGTACTTC
TRBD2	.	TRBV7-2	TRBJ2-2	CASSLLREYTGELFF	TGTGCCAGCAGCTTATTGCGGGAGTACACCGGGGAGCTGTTTTTT
TRBD2	.	TRBV12-3/TRBV12-4	TRBJ2-7	CASSKAGGPYEQYF	TGTGCCAGCAGTAAAGCGGGAGGCCCCTACGAGCAGTACTTC
.	.	TRBV5-4	TRBJ2-6	CASSSATGANVLTF	TGTGCCAGCAGCTCCGCGACCGGGGCCAACGTCCTGACTTTC
TRBD1	.	TRBV18	TRBJ1-1	CASSPGAGGSSFF	TGTGCCAGCTCACCGGGGGCAGGGGGCTCGTCTTTCTTT
.	.	TRBV2	TRBJ1-1	CATRGGQVGTEAFF	TGTGCTACCCGGGGGGGGCAAGTTGGCACTGAAGCTTTCTTT
.	few	TRBV27	TRBJ1-3	CASRGGASGNTIYF	TGTGCCAGCCGAGGGGGGGCCTCTGGAAACACCATATATTTT
TRBD2	.	TRBV7-2	TRBJ2-1	CASSSRLGGGRVYNEQFF	TGTGCCAGCAGCTCTCGGTTGGGTGGCGGGAGGGTCTACAATGAGCAGTTCTTC
TRBD1	.	TRBV27	TRBJ2-7	CASSPRDRGMNEQYF	TGTGCCAGCAGTCCCCGGGACAGGGGAATGAACGAGCAGTACTTC
TRBD1	few	TRBV28	TRBJ1-2	CASGTGTETQPLDYGYTF	TGTGCCAGCGGAACCGGGACAGAAACCCAACCATTGGACTATGGCTACACCTTC
.	many	TRBV7-6	TRBJ2-5	CASSQSYGETQYF	TGTGCCAGCAGCCAATCCTACGGGGAGACCCAGTACTTC
.	few	TRBV6-2/TRBV6-3	TRBJ2-1	CATRSLAFDSYNEQFF	TGTGCCACCAGGAGCCTAGCGTTCGACTCCTACAATGAGCAGTTCTTC
.	.	TRBV6-8	TRBJ2-3	CASSYSQRGAGDTQYF	TGTGCCAGCAGTTACTCTCAAAGGGGAGCGGGAGATACGCAGTATTTT
TRBD2	many	TRBV7-2	TRBJ2-1	CASSLRTSGYNEQFF	TGTGCCAGCAGCTTAAGGACTAGCGGTTACAATGAGCAGTTCTTC
TRBD2	.	TRBV18	TRBJ2-1	CASSPRVEWLAGEQFF	TGTGCCAGCTCACCAAGGGTTGAATGGCTAGCGGGTGAGCAGTTCTTC
.	few	TRBV7-6	TRBJ2-4	CASSFRVSENIQYF	TGTGCCAGCAGCTTTCGGGTTAGCGAAAACATTCAGTACTTC